These 20 T cell receptor beta chains were sequenced from one sample in a study of T cell responses to AZD1222 COVID-19 vaccine. Data came from immunoSEQ multiplex PCR; TCRdb stores just in-frame clones and leaves some out. Among 95,000 to 150,000 clones listed, 85% to 90% were seen once. This specimen was peripheral blood, taken on day 0 of AZD1222 vaccination. The receptors were sampled from an adult in good health.

The rearrangement uses TRBV2 and TRBJ1-1; D is unclear. The CDR3 length is 15 residues. Germline assignment: CDR1 SNHLY and CDR2 FYNNEI. The V end lost 0 bases, the J end lost 10 bases, and 18 bases lay between the germline ends. CDR3: CASSEALQGSAGAFF. The CDR3 nucleotides are TGTGCCAGCAGTGAAGCGCTTCAAGGGTCTGCCGGAGCTTTCTTT.

The chain recombines TRBV27 with TRBJ1-2, with D tentatively TRBD1 (5 bases). This CDR3 region has 14 residues. V was shortened by 9 bases and J by 3 bases, with 17 bases between the two germline ends. Per germline, CDR1 MNHEY and CDR2 SMNVEV (reference sequence). The CDR3 bases are TGTGCCAGTAGGGGCGGTAACAGCCACTATGGCTACACCTTC. Residues: CASRGGNSHYGYTF.

The J gene is TRBJ2-7, the V gene TRBV6-6; TRBD1 or TRBD2 may be the D gene (6 bases each). Between the trimmed V and J ends, which lost 6 bases and 2 bases, there was a span of 17 bases. Germline CDR1 MNHNY, CDR2 SVGAGI (reference sequence). This CDR3 contains 15 residues. The CDR3 spells CASSPKGGSAYEQYF. The CDR3 DNA is TGTGCCAGCAGCCCCAAGGGGGGATCAGCCTACGAGCAGTACTTC.

V gene TRBV3-1 (or the pseudogene TRBV3-2) combines with J gene TRBJ2-7, with D uncertain. Between the trimmed V and J ends, which lost 0 bases and 5 bases, there was a span of 20 bases. The germline CDR1 and CDR2 sequences are LGHDT and YNNKEL (reference sequence). The CDR3 spans 17 residues. The CDR3 protein is CASSQDPLVGLPHEQYF. The CDR3 nucleotides are TGTGCCAGCAGCCAAGATCCCCTAGTGGGATTACCTCACGAGCAGTACTTC.

The table lists this clone with a count of one. The chain links TRBV7-3 to TRBJ2-7, with 8 bases identical to TRBD2. CDR1 is SGHTA, CDR2 FQGTGA, per germline. Trimming took 5 bases from V and 4 from J; bases not matched to a gene: 4. This CDR3 has 13 residues. CDR3 in amino acids: CASSPGGGYEQYF. CDR3 sequence (DNA): TGTGCCAGCAGCCCAGGCGGGGGGTACGAGCAGTACTTC.

As DNA, the CDR3 is TGCGCCAGCAGCTTGTACAGTGGGGCAGATACGCAGTATTTT. This gives the protein CASSLYSGADTQYF. This chain links TRBV5-1 with TRBJ2-3, with unresolved D. Germline V lookup: CDR1 SGHRS, CDR2 YFSETQ. The V end lost 1 base, the J end lost 4 bases, and 10 bases lay between the germline ends. CDR3 length: 14 residues.

This clone was detected once. The gene calls are TRBV6-2 or TRBV6-3 and TRBJ2-7; 10 positions agree with TRBD2. After removal of 5 bases from V and 3 bases from J, the junction contained 10 bases not matched to a gene. CDR3 length: 16 amino acids. The germline V gene encodes CDR1 MNHEY and CDR2 SVGEGT. CDR3 loop: CASSPRLAGTNYEQYF. CDR3 bases: TGTGCCAGCAGTCCCAGACTAGCGGGTACGAACTACGAGCAGTACTTC.

The rearrangement uses TRBV11-2 and TRBJ2-3; D is possibly TRBD1 or TRBD2 (5 bases each). V lost 5 bases and J 6 bases, leaving 15 bases between the germline ends. The CDR3 totals 14 residues. Germline V gives CDR1 SGHAT, CDR2 FQNNGV. The CDR3 region is CASSPGTTRDTQYF. The CDR3 DNA follows: TGTGCCAGCAGCCCCGGGACCACGAGGGATACGCAGTATTTT.

The chain recombines TRBV7-8 with TRBJ1-1; perhaps TRBD1 as D (6 bases). The CDR3 has 12 residues. V lost 5 bases and J 10 bases, leaving 14 bases between the germline ends. Germline V gene sequence: CDR1 SGHVS, CDR2 FQNEAQ. In nucleotides, the CDR3 is TGTGCCAGCAGCCCTCAGGGGTTGGGAGCTTTCTTT. Protein sequence: CASSPQGLGAFF.

The chain combines TRBV2 with TRBJ1-1; D possibly corresponds to TRBD1 (5 bases). CDR3 length equals 14 residues. The germline gives CDR1 SNHLY, CDR2 FYNNEI. The V and J ends lost 2 bases and 5 bases respectively, with 12 bases between them. The CDR3 loop reads CASSEYQGGTEAFF. CDR3 coding DNA: TGTGCCAGCAGTGAATATCAGGGCGGGACTGAAGCTTTCTTT.

The CDR3 region has the DNA TGTGCCAGCAGCTTAGGCGCAGGGGACTATGGCTACACCTTC. Its translation is CASSLGAGDYGYTF. The chain couples TRBV7-9 to TRBJ1-2; D possibly corresponds to TRBD1 (6 bases). From germline, CDR1 is SEHNR and CDR2 FQNEAQ (reference sequence). Trimming cost V 1 base and J 3 bases, with 9 bases left between them. CDR3 length equals 14 residues. The full variable domain, in which reference TRBV7-9 and TRBJ1-2 provide the parts outside the CDR3, is DTGVSQNPRHKITKRGQNVTFRCDPISEHNRLYWYRQTLGQGPEFLTYFQNEAQLEKSRLLSDRFSAERPKGSFSTLEIQRTEQGDSAMYLCASSLGAGDYGYTFGSGTRLTVV.

This chain connects TRBV6-2 or TRBV6-3 to TRBJ2-1; 10 bases line up with TRBD2. CDR1 MNHEY and CDR2 SVGEGT come from the germline V gene. The CDR3 runs to 15 residues. V lost 3 bases and J lost 5; bases outside the gene matches: 4. The DNA for the CDR3 is TGTGCCAGCAGTTATGGGGGACTAGCGAACAATGAGCAGTTCTTC. It encodes CASSYGGLANNEQFF.

The CDR3 nucleotides read TGTGCCAGCAGTGATGCGGGGGGGCTCTCAGATACGCAGTATTTT. Translated: CASSDAGGLSDTQYF. The V call is TRBV2, the J call TRBJ2-3; 9 positions match TRBD2. Per germline, CDR1 SNHLY and CDR2 FYNNEI. The CDR3 contains 15 residues. J gave up 4 bases and V 3 bases, and 5 bases lay outside the gene matches.

The chain combines TRBV29-1 with TRBJ2-5; TRBD1 might be the D (5 bases). V shed 5 bases and J shed 1 base, with 8 bases lying between them. Germline V gene data show CDR1 as SQVTM and CDR2 as ANQGSEA. The CDR3 covers 12 residues. CDR3: CSVSGPQETQYF. CDR3 nucleotide sequence: TGCAGCGTTTCAGGGCCCCAAGAGACCCAGTACTTC.

The V gene is TRBV7-2, the J gene TRBJ2-3; 13 bases map to TRBD2. J gave up 4 bases and V 6 bases, and 4 bases lay outside the gene matches. In germline, CDR1 is SGHTA, CDR2 FQGNSA. The CDR3 runs 15 residues. The CDR3, as DNA: TGTGCCAGCAGACGACTAGCGGGGGGTGCAGATACGCAGTATTTT. Protein sequence: CASRRLAGGADTQYF.

This clone was counted between two and nine times. The rearrangement uses TRBV3-1 (or the pseudogene TRBV3-2) and TRBJ2-7; TRBD2 agrees at 7 bases. Germline V CDR1 and CDR2: LGHDT, YNNKEL (reference sequence). The CDR3 has 14 residues. V shed 7 bases, J shed 3 bases, and the junction held 9 bases outside the gene matches. CDR3 sequence reads: CASTSTASGYEQYF. CDR3 nucleotide sequence: TGTGCCAGCACCTCAACGGCTAGCGGCTACGAGCAGTACTTC.

The chain is built from TRBV5-1 and TRBJ2-7; 8 nucleotides match TRBD2. Germline-derived CDR1 and CDR2 are SGHRS and YFSETQ. The CDR3 sequence is 13 residues long. The CDR3 sequence: CAPREGPDYEQYF. The CDR3 region has the DNA TGCGCACCACGGGAGGGGCCGGACTACGAGCAGTACTTC.

J is TRBJ1-5 and V is TRBV5-1; 7 nucleotides align to TRBD1. Germline V lookup: CDR1 SGHRS, CDR2 YFSETQ. The CDR3 has 14 amino acids. V lost 4 bases to trimming and J lost 1 base; unmatched junction nucleotides: 2. This CDR3 reads CASSPGGSNQPQHF. The DNA of the CDR3 is TGCGCCAGCAGCCCAGGGGGGAGCAATCAGCCCCAGCATTTT.

The CDR3 loop is CASSTTGIRPGNTIYF. CDR3 DNA sequence: TGTGCCAGCAGTACAACAGGGATCAGGCCTGGAAACACCATATATTTT. The chain links TRBV27 to TRBJ1-3; a possible D gene is TRBD1 (6 bases). Trimming removed 5 bases from V and 2 bases from J, with 16 bases in between. Germline CDR1 is MNHEY and CDR2 is SMNVEV (reference sequence). This CDR3 is built from 16 residues.

The chain employs TRBV6-2 or TRBV6-3 and TRBJ1-5; D possibly corresponds to TRBD1 (6 bases). Trimming took off 0 bases at V and 2 bases at J, with 17 bases between the two ends. Germline V gene lookup returns CDR1 MNHEY and CDR2 SVGEGT. This CDR3 is built from 18 residues. DNA for the CDR3: TGTGCCAGCAGTTACTCCGGAAGGGGGGCTTCGGGCAATCAGCCCCAGCATTTT. Encoded protein: CASSYSGRGASGNQPQHF.